A selection of T cell receptor beta chains follows, all from one sample in a study of T-cell memory formation after mild COVID-19. From the 5' RACE reads, TCRdb called clonotypes with MiXCR, one entry per CDR3 protein. The sample shows about 400,000 distinct CDR3 sequences, about 15% of them seen only once. The sequenced sample consisted of PBMCs or a T cell subset sorted from them (not recorded which). Receptor source: a man younger than 35 who had mild COVID-19 (a few samples of this study predate the infection). Cell type and time point are not known. Both conserved end residues are part of each CDR3. The D gene is left open where the match is weak. Size values are once, few and many counts, or a class for expanded clones, and some rows have none.

j_call	v_call	d_call	clone_size	cdr3_aa	cdr3_nt
TRBJ2-5	TRBV18	TRBD2	-	CASAALAGMETQYF	TGTGCCAGCGCGGCGCTAGCGGGGATGGAGACCCAGTACTTC
TRBJ2-3	TRBV6-2/TRBV6-3	TRBD2	few	CASSSGTSGADTQYF	TGTGCCAGCAGTTCCGGGACTAGTGGGGCAGATACGCAGTATTTT
TRBJ2-1	TRBV4-3	TRBD2	-	CASSQEGTRIGNEQFF	TGCGCCAGCAGCCAAGAAGGGACTAGGATCGGCAATGAGCAGTTCTTC
TRBJ1-1	TRBV5-1	-	-	CASSNLLTDAFF	TGCGCCAGCAGTAATCTCCTCACGGACGCTTTCTTT
TRBJ2-3	TRBV2	TRBD2	-	CASSEGGTRADTQYF	TGTGCCAGCAGTGAAGGGGGGACTAGGGCGGATACGCAGTATTTT
TRBJ1-2	TRBV4-1	TRBD1	-	CASRLGQGSVGYTF	TGCGCCAGCCGACTTGGACAGGGATCGGTAGGCTACACCTTC
TRBJ2-3	TRBV6-6	-	-	CASSSGQRSTDTQYF	TGTGCCAGCAGTTCCGGACAGAGGAGCACAGATACGCAGTATTTT
TRBJ1-2	TRBV6-2/TRBV6-3	-	-	CASSYSGYGYTF	TGTGCCAGCAGTTACTCTGGCTATGGCTACACCTTC
TRBJ2-7	TRBV4-1	-	-	CASSPSGANYEQYF	TGCGCCAGCAGCCCTAGTGGAGCCAATTACGAGCAGTACTTC
TRBJ1-1	TRBV28	-	few	CASSHQGTAGVRAFF	TGTGCCAGCAGCCATCAAGGGACGGCAGGTGTGAGGGCTTTCTTT
TRBJ2-5	TRBV7-9	-	many	CASSYEETQYF	TGTGCCAGCAGCTACGAAGAGACCCAGTACTTC
TRBJ1-1	TRBV15	-	-	CATSPPGAGRNTEAFF	TGTGCCACCAGCCCCCCGGGAGCGGGAAGGAACACTGAAGCTTTCTTT
TRBJ2-3	TRBV11-2	-	-	CASSSLLVQADTQYF	TGTGCCAGCAGCTCCTTGCTGGTTCAGGCAGATACGCAGTATTTT
TRBJ1-1	TRBV5-1	TRBD1	few	CASRYQGARGTEAFF	TGCGCCAGCAGGTATCAGGGGGCTCGGGGCACTGAAGCTTTCTTT
TRBJ2-3	TRBV20-1	-	few	CSARPAGLLSTDTQYF	TGCAGTGCTAGACCGGCGGGCCTCCTGAGCACAGATACGCAGTATTTT
TRBJ2-7	TRBV9	TRBD1	-	CASSGGQNSYEQYF	TGTGCCAGCAGCGGGGGACAGAACTCCTACGAGCAGTACTTC
TRBJ1-2	TRBV7-9	-	few	CASATGRYGYTF	TGTGCCAGCGCGACAGGACGCTATGGCTACACCTTC
TRBJ2-3	TRBV6-5	TRBD2	-	CASSRRSSGGDTQYF	TGTGCCAGCAGTCGTCGGAGTAGCGGGGGAGATACGCAGTATTTT
TRBJ1-5	TRBV28	-	-	CASGGVEQPQHF	TGTGCCAGCGGGGGGGTTGAGCAGCCCCAGCATTTT
TRBJ1-1	TRBV7-2	TRBD1	few	CASSFARGRAEAFF	TGTGCCAGCAGTTTCGCCAGGGGGCGGGCTGAAGCTTTCTTT
TRBJ1-1	TRBV6-2/TRBV6-3	-	-	CASHDRSQAFF	TGTGCCAGCCATGACCGTAGCCAAGCTTTCTTT
TRBJ1-1	TRBV6-1	TRBD1	-	CASSEGQGPMNTEAFF	TGTGCCAGCAGTGAAGGACAGGGTCCCATGAACACTGAAGCTTTCTTT
TRBJ1-5	TRBV5-8	-	-	CASSLVRGAHQPQHF	TGTGCCAGCAGCTTGGTCAGGGGAGCTCATCAGCCCCAGCATTTT
TRBJ2-3	TRBV5-1	-	-	CASSLGHGRSTDTQYF	TGCGCCAGCAGCTTGGGGCACGGGCGAAGCACAGATACGCAGTATTTT
TRBJ2-1	TRBV4-1	TRBD1	many	CASSQGQSSYNEQFF	TGCGCCAGCAGCCAGGGACAGAGCTCCTACAATGAGCAGTTCTTC
TRBJ2-4	TRBV5-1	TRBD1	few	CASSLRTGGDKNIQYF	TGCGCCAGCAGCCTTCGGACAGGGGGGGACAAAAACATTCAGTACTTC
TRBJ1-1	TRBV6-5	-	-	CASSLRGGHTEAFF	TGTGCCAGCAGTTTAAGAGGGGGACACACTGAAGCTTTCTTT
TRBJ1-3	TRBV28	TRBD1	few	CASSPTGQGRGLRNTIYF	TGTGCCAGCAGTCCTACCGGACAGGGAAGGGGCCTACGAAACACCATATATTTT
TRBJ2-5	TRBV7-2	TRBD2	few	CASRMKAGGRETQYF	TGTGCCAGCAGAATGAAGGCGGGGGGGCGTGAGACCCAGTACTTC
TRBJ2-5	TRBV4-3	TRBD2	-	CASSQEGPSSGGAEETQYF	TGCGCCAGCAGCCAAGAGGGCCCGTCTAGCGGGGGGGCCGAAGAGACCCAGTACTTC
TRBJ2-2	TRBV6-2/TRBV6-3	TRBD1	few	CASSGTEHTGELFF	TGTGCCAGCTCCGGGACAGAACACACCGGGGAGCTGTTTTTT
TRBJ1-2	TRBV4-1	-	few	CASSPGRGAVGYTF	TGCGCCAGCAGCCCGGGACGGGGGGCGGTAGGCTACACCTTC
TRBJ2-1	TRBV3-1	TRBD2	many	CASSRRGAPNEQFF	TGTGCCAGCAGCCGGCGGGGGGCCCCCAATGAGCAGTTCTTC
TRBJ1-1	TRBV11-1	-	few	CASSRDKAEAFF	TGTGCCAGCAGTCGAGACAAGGCTGAAGCTTTCTTT
TRBJ2-1	TRBV18	-	many	CASAGAGAGDNEQFF	TGTGCCAGCGCTGGGGCGGGGGCCGGCGACAATGAGCAGTTCTTC
TRBJ1-6	TRBV2	TRBD1	many	CASRGQGGRTPLHF	TGTGCCAGCCGGGGACAGGGTGGGAGAACACCCCTCCACTTT
TRBJ2-7	TRBV7-7	-	once	CASSSQAGAGEQYF	TGTGCCAGCAGCTCCCAGGCGGGGGCGGGCGAGCAGTACTTC
TRBJ1-6	TRBV6-5	-	-	CASSYSGSPYNSPLHF	TGTGCCAGCAGTTACTCAGGGTCCCCATATAATTCACCCCTCCACTTT
TRBJ1-1	TRBV15	-	many	CATSRDLGARHTEAFF	TGTGCCACCAGCAGAGATTTGGGGGCGAGGCACACTGAAGCTTTCTTT
TRBJ2-7	TRBV11-2	-	-	CASSFGGRASYEQYF	TGTGCCAGCAGCTTCGGGGGCCGTGCTAGCTACGAGCAGTACTTC
TRBJ2-3	TRBV15	TRBD2	few	CATSRQSGGTDTQYF	TGTGCCACCAGCAGGCAAAGCGGGGGCACAGATACGCAGTATTTT
TRBJ1-1	TRBV7-8	-	-	CASSPTRVQGSEAFF	TGTGCCAGCAGCCCTACCCGGGTGCAGGGTTCCGAAGCTTTCTTT
TRBJ2-1	TRBV24-1	TRBD1	many	CATSDFGQGGRNEQFF	TGTGCCACCAGTGATTTCGGACAGGGCGGGCGTAATGAGCAGTTCTTC
TRBJ2-1	TRBV5-1	TRBD1	few	CASSTGQASYNEQFF	TGCGCCAGCAGCACCGGACAGGCGTCCTACAATGAGCAGTTCTTC
TRBJ2-1	TRBV7-2	TRBD2	many	CASSLWGTSGGNEQFF	TGTGCCAGCAGCTTATGGGGGACTAGCGGAGGGAATGAGCAGTTCTTC
TRBJ2-2	TRBV24-1	-	-	CATSTGAGELFF	TGTGCCACCAGTACGGGGGCCGGGGAGCTGTTTTTT
TRBJ2-3	TRBV20-1	-	-	CSARPRVWSTDTQYF	TGCAGTGCCCGGCCCCGGGTTTGGAGCACAGATACGCAGTATTTT
TRBJ1-4	TRBV7-2	-	few	CASRVDREKLFF	TGTGCCAGCAGGGTCGACCGAGAAAAACTGTTTTTT